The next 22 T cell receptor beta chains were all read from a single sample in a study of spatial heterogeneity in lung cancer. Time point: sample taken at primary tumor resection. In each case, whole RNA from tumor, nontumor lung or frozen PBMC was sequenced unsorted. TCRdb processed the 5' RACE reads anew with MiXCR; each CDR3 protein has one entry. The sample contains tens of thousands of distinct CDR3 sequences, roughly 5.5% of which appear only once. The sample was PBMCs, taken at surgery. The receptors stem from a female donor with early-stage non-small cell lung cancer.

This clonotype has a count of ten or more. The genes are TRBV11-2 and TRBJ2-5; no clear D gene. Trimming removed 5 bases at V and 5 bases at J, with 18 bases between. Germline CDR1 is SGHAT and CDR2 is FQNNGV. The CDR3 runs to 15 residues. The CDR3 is CASSPIGIGGETQYF. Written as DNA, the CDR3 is TGTGCCAGCAGCCCGATCGGAATAGGTGGTGAGACCCAGTACTTC.

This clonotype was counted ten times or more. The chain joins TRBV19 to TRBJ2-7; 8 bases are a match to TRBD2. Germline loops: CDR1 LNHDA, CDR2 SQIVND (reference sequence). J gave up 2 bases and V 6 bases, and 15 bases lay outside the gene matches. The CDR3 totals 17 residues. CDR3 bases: TGTGCCAGTAGCCCCGGAATCAGACTAGCGAGAACCTACGAGCAGTACTTC. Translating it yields CASSPGIRLARTYEQYF.

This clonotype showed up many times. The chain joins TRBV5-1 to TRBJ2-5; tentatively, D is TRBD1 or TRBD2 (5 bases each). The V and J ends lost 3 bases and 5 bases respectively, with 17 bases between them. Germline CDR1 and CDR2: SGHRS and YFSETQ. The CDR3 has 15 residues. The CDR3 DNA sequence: TGCGCCAGCAGCTACGACGGGGCGACGGGGGAGACCCAGTACTTC. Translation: CASSYDGATGETQYF.

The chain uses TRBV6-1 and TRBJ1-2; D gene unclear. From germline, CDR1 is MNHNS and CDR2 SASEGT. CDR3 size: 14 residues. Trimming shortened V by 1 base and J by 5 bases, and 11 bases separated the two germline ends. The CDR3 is CASSEGPGRYGYTF. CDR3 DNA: TGTGCCAGCAGTGAAGGGCCGGGAAGATATGGCTACACCTTC.

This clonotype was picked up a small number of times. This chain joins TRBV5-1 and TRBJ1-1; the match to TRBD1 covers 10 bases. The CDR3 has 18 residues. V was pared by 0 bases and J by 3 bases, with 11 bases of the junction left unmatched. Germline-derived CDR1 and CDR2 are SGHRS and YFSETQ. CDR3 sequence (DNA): TGCGCCAGCAGCTTGGAGCGACTATGGGACAGGGGTGACACTGAAGCTTTCTTT. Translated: CASSLERLWDRGDTEAFF.

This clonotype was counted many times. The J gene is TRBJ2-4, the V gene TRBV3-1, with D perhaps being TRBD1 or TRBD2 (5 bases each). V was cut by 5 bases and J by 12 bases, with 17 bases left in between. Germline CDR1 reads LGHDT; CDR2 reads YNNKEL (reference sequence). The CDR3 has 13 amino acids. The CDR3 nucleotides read TGTGCCAGCAGCACAGGACTGGATTACTATCAGTACTTC. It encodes CASSTGLDYYQYF.

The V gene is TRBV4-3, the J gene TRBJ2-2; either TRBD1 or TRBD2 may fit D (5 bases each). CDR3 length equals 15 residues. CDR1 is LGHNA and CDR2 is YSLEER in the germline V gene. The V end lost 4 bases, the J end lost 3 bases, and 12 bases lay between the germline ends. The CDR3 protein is CASSLGTPDTGELFF. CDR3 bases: TGCGCCAGCAGCCTCGGGACGCCCGACACCGGGGAGCTGTTTTTT.

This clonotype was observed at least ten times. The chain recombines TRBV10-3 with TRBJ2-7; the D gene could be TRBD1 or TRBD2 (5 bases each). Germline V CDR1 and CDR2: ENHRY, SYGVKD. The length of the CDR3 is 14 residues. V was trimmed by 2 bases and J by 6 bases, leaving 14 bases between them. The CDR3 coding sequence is TGTGCCATCAGTGAGCCGTTGGGGGACCGCGAGCAGTACTTC. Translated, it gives CAISEPLGDREQYF.

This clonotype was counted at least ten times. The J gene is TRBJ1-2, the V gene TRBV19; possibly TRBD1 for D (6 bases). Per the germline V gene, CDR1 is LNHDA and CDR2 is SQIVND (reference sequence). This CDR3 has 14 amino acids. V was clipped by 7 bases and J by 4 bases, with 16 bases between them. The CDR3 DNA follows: TGTGCCAGTACCTTATCGGGGGCTATCTATGGCTACACCTTC. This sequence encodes CASTLSGAIYGYTF.

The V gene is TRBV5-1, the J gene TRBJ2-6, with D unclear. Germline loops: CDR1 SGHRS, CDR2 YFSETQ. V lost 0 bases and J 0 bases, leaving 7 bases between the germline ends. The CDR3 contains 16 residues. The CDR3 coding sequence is TGCGCCAGCAGCTTGGTCCAATACTCTGGGGCCAACGTCCTGACTTTC. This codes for CASSLVQYSGANVLTF.

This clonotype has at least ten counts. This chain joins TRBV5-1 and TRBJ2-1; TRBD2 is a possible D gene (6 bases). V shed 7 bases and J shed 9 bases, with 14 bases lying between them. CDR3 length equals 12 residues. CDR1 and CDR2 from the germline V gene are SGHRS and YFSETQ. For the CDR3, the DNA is TGCGCCAGCGGAATAGCGGTCGGTGAGCAGTTCTTC. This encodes CASGIAVGEQFF.

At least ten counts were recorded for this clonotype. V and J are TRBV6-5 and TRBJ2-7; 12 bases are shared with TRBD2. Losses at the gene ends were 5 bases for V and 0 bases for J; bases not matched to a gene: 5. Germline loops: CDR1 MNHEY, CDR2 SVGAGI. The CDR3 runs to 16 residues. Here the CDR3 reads CASSRLAGVSSYEQYF. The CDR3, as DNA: TGTGCCAGCAGTCGACTAGCGGGAGTCAGCTCCTACGAGCAGTACTTC.

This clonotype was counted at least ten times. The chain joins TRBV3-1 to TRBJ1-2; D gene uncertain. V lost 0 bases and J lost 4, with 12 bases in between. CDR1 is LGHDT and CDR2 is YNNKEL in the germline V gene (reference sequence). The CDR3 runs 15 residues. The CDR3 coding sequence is TGTGCCAGCAGCCAAGATAGGCGGCAGGCCTATGGCTACACCTTC. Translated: CASSQDRRQAYGYTF.

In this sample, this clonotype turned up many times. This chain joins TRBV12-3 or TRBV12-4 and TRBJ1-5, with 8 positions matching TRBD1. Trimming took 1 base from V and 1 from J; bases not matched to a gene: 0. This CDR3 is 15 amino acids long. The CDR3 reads CASSLGTGSNQPQHF. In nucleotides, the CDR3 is TGTGCCAGCAGTTTAGGGACAGGGAGCAATCAGCCCCAGCATTTT.

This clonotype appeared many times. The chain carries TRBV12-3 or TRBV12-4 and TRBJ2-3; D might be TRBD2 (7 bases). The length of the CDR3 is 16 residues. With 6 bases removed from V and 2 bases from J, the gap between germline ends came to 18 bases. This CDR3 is CASSPRGGGFTDTQYF. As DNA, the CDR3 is TGTGCCAGCAGCCCCCGGGGCGGGGGCTTCACAGATACGCAGTATTTT.

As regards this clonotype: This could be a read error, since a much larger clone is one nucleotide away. CDR3 coding DNA: TGTGCCAGCAGCCCCTGGACTAGCGGGCACACCGGGGAGCTGTTTTTT. Encoded protein: CASSPWTSGHTGELFF. The rearrangement uses TRBV7-6 and TRBJ2-2; 11 nucleotides agree with TRBD2. V lost 5 bases and J lost 3; bases outside the gene matches: 5. Per germline, CDR1 SGHVS and CDR2 FNYEAQ. This CDR3 has 16 amino acids.

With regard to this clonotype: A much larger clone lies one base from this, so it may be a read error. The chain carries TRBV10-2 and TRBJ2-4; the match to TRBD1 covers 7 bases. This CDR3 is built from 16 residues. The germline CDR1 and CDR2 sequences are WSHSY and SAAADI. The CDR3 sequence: CASRAGTAWVGDIQCF. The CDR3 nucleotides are TGCGCCAGCAGAGCCGGGACAGCGTGGGTAGGGGACATTCAGTGCTTC.

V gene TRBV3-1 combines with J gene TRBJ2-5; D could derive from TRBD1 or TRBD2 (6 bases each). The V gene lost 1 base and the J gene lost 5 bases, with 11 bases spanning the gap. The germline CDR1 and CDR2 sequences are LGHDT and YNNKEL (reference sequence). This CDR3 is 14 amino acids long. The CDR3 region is CASSQVGGEETQYF. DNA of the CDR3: TGTGCCAGCAGCCAAGTCGGGGGCGAGGAGACCCAGTACTTC.

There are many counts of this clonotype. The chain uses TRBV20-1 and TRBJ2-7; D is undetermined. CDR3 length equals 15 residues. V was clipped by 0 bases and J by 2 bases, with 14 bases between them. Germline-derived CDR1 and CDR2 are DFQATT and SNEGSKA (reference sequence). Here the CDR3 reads CSAREFESSAYEQYF. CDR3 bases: TGCAGTGCTAGAGAGTTCGAGAGTTCGGCCTACGAGCAGTACTTC.

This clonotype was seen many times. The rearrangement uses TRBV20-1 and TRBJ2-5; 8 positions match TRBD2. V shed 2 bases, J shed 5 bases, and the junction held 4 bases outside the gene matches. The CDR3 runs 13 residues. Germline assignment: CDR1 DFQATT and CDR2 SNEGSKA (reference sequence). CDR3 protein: CSARLAGMETQYF. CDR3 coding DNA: TGCAGTGCTAGATTAGCGGGAATGGAGACCCAGTACTTC.

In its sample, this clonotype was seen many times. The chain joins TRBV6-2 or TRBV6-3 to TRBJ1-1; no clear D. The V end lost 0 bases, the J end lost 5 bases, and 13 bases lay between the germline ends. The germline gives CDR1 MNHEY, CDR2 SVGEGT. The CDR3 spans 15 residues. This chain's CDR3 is CASSYSAAKETEAFF. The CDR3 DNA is TGTGCCAGCAGTTACTCTGCAGCGAAAGAAACTGAAGCTTTCTTT.

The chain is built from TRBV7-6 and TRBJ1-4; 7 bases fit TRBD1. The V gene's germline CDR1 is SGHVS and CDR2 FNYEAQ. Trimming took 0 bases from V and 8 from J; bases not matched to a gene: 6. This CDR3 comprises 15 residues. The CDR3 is CASSLARQGYEKLFF. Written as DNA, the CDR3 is TGTGCCAGCAGCTTAGCTCGACAGGGTTACGAAAAACTGTTTTTT.